The T cell receptor (beta chain) described here comes from a study of cytomegalovirus exposure and HLA in healthy donors. Whole-study findings and limits: Differences between HLA loci emerged in a later analysis of TCR association rates, with DRB1 most and HLA-C fewest.

13 Jbeta primers and 60 Vbeta primers were used for the PCR. Profiling relied on immunoSEQ multiplex PCR, and the TCRdb table lists in-frame clones only, not all of them. The sample table sets out 50,000 or so clones. As concerns this clone: Its antigen remains unidentified.

Those who donated were healthy bone marrow donors. The sample consisted of PBMCs. The origin of this receptor is a woman between 35 and 50 years old in good health and CMV-seronegative.

The CDR3 is CASSFGRSPGLAGGPDEQYF. DNA of the CDR3: TGCGCCAGCAGCTTTGGACGGTCCCCGGGACTAGCGGGAGGGCCGGACGAGCAGTACTTC. This chain links TRBV5-1 with TRBJ2-7; 16 bases align to TRBD2. The CDR3 is 20 residues long. V dropped 2 bases and J dropped 5; count of bases not matched to a gene: 16. The germline gives CDR1 SGHRS, CDR2 YFSETQ.